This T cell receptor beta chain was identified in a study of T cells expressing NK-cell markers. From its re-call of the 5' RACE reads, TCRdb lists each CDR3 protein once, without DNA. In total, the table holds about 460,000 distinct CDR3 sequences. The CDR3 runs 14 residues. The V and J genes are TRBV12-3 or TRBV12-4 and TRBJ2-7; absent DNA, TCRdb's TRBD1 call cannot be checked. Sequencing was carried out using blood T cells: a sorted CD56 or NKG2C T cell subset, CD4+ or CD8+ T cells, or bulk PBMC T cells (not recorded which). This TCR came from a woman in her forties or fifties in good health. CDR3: CASSLTGTIGEQYF.